The 26 T cell receptor beta chains below were found in one sample sequenced in a study of T cells in Graves' hyperthyroidism and ophthalmopathy. The source material, RNA transcripts, was used to amplify TCR beta CDR3 regions. HTBI primers were the set used in a first-round RT-PCR of the TCR CDR3. TCRdb used MiXCR to reprocess the multiplex PCR reads, holding one entry per CDR3 protein. The data show around 620,000 distinct CDR3 sequences, 15% to 20% seen once. Sequencing was carried out using blood. Receptor source: a woman in her twenties or thirties with Graves' hyperthyroidism.

This clonotype was counted only a few times. The V call is TRBV19, the J call TRBJ2-1, with D perhaps matching TRBD2 (5 bases). Trimming cost V 5 bases and J 0 bases, with 14 bases left between them. Germline assignment: CDR1 LNHDA and CDR2 SQIVND (reference sequence). The CDR3 spans 16 residues. DNA for the CDR3: TGTGCCAGTAGTCCCGGCGGGCCAAGCTCCTACAATGAGCAGTTCTTC. Residues: CASSPGGPSSYNEQFF.

A single count supports this clonotype. V usage is TRBV4-2 and J usage is TRBJ2-5; TRBD2 aligns across 7 bases. The CDR3 sequence is 14 residues long. The germline CDR1 and CDR2 sequences are LGHNA and YNFKEQ. V lost 4 bases to trimming and J lost 5 bases; unmatched junction nucleotides: 7. This CDR3 reads CASSPSGGEETQYF. CDR3 nucleotides: TGTGCCAGCAGCCCTAGCGGAGGGGAGGAGACCCAGTACTTC.

At least ten counts were recorded for this clonotype. The CDR3 region has the DNA TGTGCCAGCAGTTCTCTAGCGGGAGTACCCTACGAGCAGTACTTC. Amino acids: CASSSLAGVPYEQYF. The chain employs TRBV7-2 and TRBJ2-7, with TRBD2 matching over 10 bases. The CDR3 extends over 15 amino acids. Trimming removed 6 bases from V and 2 bases from J; junction bases left unmatched: 7. The V gene's germline CDR1 is SGHTA and CDR2 FQGNSA. Variable domain in full (rest from reference TRBV7-2 and TRBJ2-7): GAGVSQSPSNKVTEKGKDVELRCDPISGHTALYWYRQSLGQGLEFLIYFQGNSAPDKSGLPSDRFSAERTGGSVSTLTIQRTQQEDSAVYLCASSSLAGVPYEQYFGPGTRLTVT.

This clonotype has just a few counts. The rearrangement joins TRBV7-2 to TRBJ2-1; TRBD1 agrees at 11 bases. J gave up 7 bases and V 2 bases, and 7 bases lay outside the gene matches. Germline assignment: CDR1 SGHTA and CDR2 FQGNSA. This CDR3 has 16 residues. The CDR3 DNA sequence: TGTGCCAGCAGCTTAACCCGGACAGGGGGCAGAAATGAGCAGTTCTTC. Its translation: CASSLTRTGGRNEQFF. The full variable domain, completed using reference TRBV7-2 and TRBJ2-1, is GAGVSQSPSNKVTEKGKDVELRCDPISGHTALYWYRQSLGQGLEFLIYFQGNSAPDKSGLPSDRFSAERTGGSVSTLTIQRTQQEDSAVYLCASSLTRTGGRNEQFFGPGTRLTVL.

Points on this clonotype: A read error may account for a junction end that differs from germline. The chain is built from TRBV29-1 and TRBJ1-1; perhaps TRBD1 as D (6 bases). CDR1 is SQVTM and CDR2 is ANQGSEA in the germline V gene. This CDR3 is built from 11 residues. DNA for the CDR3: TGCAGCGTCGAAGGGGGGGCGGAAGCTTTCTTT. Protein product: CSVEGGAEAFF.

The chain has TRBV19 and TRBJ2-3; 9 bases align to TRBD1. The CDR3 covers 13 residues. The V gene's germline CDR1 is LNHDA and CDR2 SQIVND (reference sequence). V trimming: 7 bases; J trimming: 4 bases; junction bases outside the gene matches: 3. The CDR3 coding sequence is TGTGCCAGTATGGACAGGGGCCCAGATACGCAGTATTTT. The encoded protein is CASMDRGPDTQYF.

This clonotype was counted many times. The V gene is TRBV10-3, the J gene TRBJ2-7, with D perhaps being TRBD1 or TRBD2 (7 bases each). CDR1 is ENHRY, CDR2 SYGVKD, per germline. V was trimmed by 10 bases and J by 3 bases, leaving 16 bases between them. The CDR3 runs 13 residues. The CDR3 reads CATQGGSVYEQYF. In nucleotides, the CDR3 is TGTGCCACCCAGGGGGGGTCAGTCTACGAGCAGTACTTC.

In its sample, this clonotype was seen a few times. The rearrangement joins TRBV9 to TRBJ1-1, with TRBD1 matching 9 bases. Germline CDR1 and CDR2: SGDLS and YYNGEE. This CDR3 contains 16 residues. V dropped 4 bases and J dropped 5; count of bases not matched to a gene: 12. CDR3 residues: CASSPSSPGQGTEAFF. The CDR3 region has the DNA TGTGCCAGCAGCCCATCCTCGCCGGGACAGGGAACTGAAGCTTTCTTT.

This clonotype was recorded a few times. This chain joins TRBV7-8 and TRBJ2-1, with D perhaps matching TRBD2 (5 bases). V shed 1 base and J shed 9 bases, with 16 bases lying between them. Germline V CDR1 and CDR2: SGHVS, FQNEAQ. The CDR3 is 15 residues long. The CDR3 region has the DNA TGTGCCAGCAGCTTAGTGTGGACTGGGCTTGGTGAGCAGTTCTTC. Protein: CASSLVWTGLGEQFF.

This clonotype has just a few counts. The chain joins TRBV7-9 to TRBJ2-1; 7 bases fit TRBD1. In germline, CDR1 is SEHNR, CDR2 FQNEAQ (reference sequence). This CDR3 contains 16 residues. Trimming took 4 bases from V and 2 from J; bases not matched to a gene: 8. The CDR3 is CASSSTRDRTYNEQFF. In nucleotides, the CDR3 is TGTGCCAGCAGCTCTACCCGGGACAGAACCTACAATGAGCAGTTCTTC.

This clonotype was seen at least ten times. DNA for the CDR3: TGTGCCAGCAGTGAATTTGACAGCTACGAGCAGTACTTC. It is translated as CASSEFDSYEQYF. The chain links TRBV6-1 to TRBJ2-7, with D possibly TRBD1 on 5 matching bases. Trimming took off 2 bases at V and 3 bases at J, with 8 bases between the two ends. CDR3 length equals 13 residues. From germline, CDR1 is MNHNS and CDR2 SASEGT.

This chain joins TRBV7-2 and TRBJ1-3, with D possibly being TRBD1 (5 bases). Trimming cost V 4 bases and J 0 bases, with 10 bases left between them. The CDR3 covers 15 residues. The germline V gene has CDR1 SGHTA and CDR2 FQGNSA. CDR3 loop: CASSWGNSSGNTIYF. The CDR3 region has the DNA TGTGCCAGCAGCTGGGGGAACTCCTCTGGAAACACCATATATTTT.

There are many counts of this clonotype. The chain combines TRBV27 with TRBJ2-7; TRBD1 aligns across 9 bases. V dropped 5 bases and J dropped 8; count of bases not matched to a gene: 13. Germline V CDR1 and CDR2: MNHEY, SMNVEV (reference sequence). This CDR3 comprises 15 residues. DNA for the CDR3: TGTGCCAGCAGTCTTGACCCCGGGACAGGGCATAAGCAGTACTTC. It yields the protein CASSLDPGTGHKQYF.

This clonotype has more than one count but fewer than ten. This chain links TRBV7-2 with TRBJ2-1; D assignment may be TRBD1 or TRBD2 (6 bases each). The CDR3 loop spans 13 amino acids. CDR1 is SGHTA and CDR2 is FQGNSA in the germline V gene. Between the trimmed V and J ends, which lost 5 bases and 10 bases, there was a span of 15 bases. As DNA, the CDR3 is TGTGCCAGCAGCCCCCGAAGGGGGGCCGAGCAGTTCTTC. It codes for CASSPRRGAEQFF.

This clonotype was counted ten times or more. The chain is built from TRBV13 and TRBJ2-3; D gene uncertain. In germline, CDR1 is PRHDT, CDR2 FYEKMQ (reference sequence). Trimming stripped 8 bases from V and 4 bases from J, with 10 bases between. The CDR3 loop spans 12 amino acids. The DNA for the CDR3 is TGTGCCAGCGCGAAAGAGGCAGATACGCAGTATTTT. Translating it yields CASAKEADTQYF.

V gene TRBV7-9 combines with J gene TRBJ2-5, with D hard to call. V was cut by 3 bases and J by 4 bases, with 9 bases left in between. Germline V gene data show CDR1 as SEHNR and CDR2 as FQNEAQ (reference sequence). The CDR3 totals 13 residues. CDR3 sequence: CASSFGEAETQYF. DNA for the CDR3: TGTGCCAGCAGCTTTGGAGAGGCAGAGACCCAGTACTTC.

The chain employs TRBV20-1 and TRBJ2-5; D remains unclear. Germline V gene sequence: CDR1 DFQATT, CDR2 SNEGSKA (reference sequence). The CDR3 has 14 amino acids. The V end lost 5 bases, the J end lost 0 bases, and 13 bases lay between the germline ends. The CDR3 DNA reads as TGCAGTGCTCCGCCCCCAACAGACCAAGAGACCCAGTACTTC. This translates into CSAPPPTDQETQYF.

This clonotype occurred many times. This chain uses TRBV6-1 with TRBJ1-5; D might be TRBD1 (6 bases). V lost 1 base and J 2 bases, leaving 12 bases between the germline ends. The CDR3 is 16 residues long. Germline V gives CDR1 MNHNS, CDR2 SASEGT. The CDR3 DNA reads as TGTGCCAGCAGTGAAGATCCTGGACAGCGCAATCAGCCCCAGCATTTT. The encoded protein is CASSEDPGQRNQPQHF.

This clonotype was counted between two and nine times. The chain joins TRBV13 to TRBJ1-4; unclear D gene. Germline CDR1 is PRHDT and CDR2 is FYEKMQ (reference sequence). Deletions cut 4 bases from V and 4 bases from J, with 7 bases between. The CDR3 runs 13 residues. The CDR3 loop is CASSSGDNEKLFF. The CDR3 DNA reads as TGTGCCAGCAGCTCGGGAGATAATGAAAAACTGTTTTTT.

This clonotype was counted ten times or more. The chain combines TRBV28 with TRBJ2-3; 8 nucleotides align to TRBD2. In germline, CDR1 is MDHEN, CDR2 SYDVKM. With V trimmed by 2 bases and J by 11 bases, 3 bases remained unmatched. This CDR3 contains 12 residues. The CDR3 is CASSLKTSVQYF. CDR3 in DNA: TGTGCCAGCAGTTTAAAGACTAGCGTGCAGTATTTT.

The sample holds a few counts of this clonotype. The chain recombines TRBV4-1 with TRBJ2-7, with 7 bases aligning to TRBD2. From germline, CDR1 is MGHRA and CDR2 YSYEKL. There are 18 residues in the CDR3. The ends lost 1 base at V and 2 bases at J; junction bases unmatched: 14. CDR3: CASSQGSLGGTTPYEQYF. In DNA form, the CDR3 reads TGCGCCAGCAGCCAAGGTTCTCTGGGGGGGACTACCCCCTACGAGCAGTACTTC.

This clonotype was found many times. This chain uses TRBV6-1 with TRBJ1-1; 8 bases line up with TRBD1. V dropped 8 bases and J dropped 8; count of bases not matched to a gene: 16. The CDR3 runs to 15 residues. The germline gives CDR1 MNHNS, CDR2 SASEGT. The CDR3 here is CASGIEAGGFREAFF. The CDR3 DNA is TGTGCCAGCGGGATAGAGGCAGGGGGCTTTAGGGAAGCTTTCTTT.

The rearrangement links TRBV6-2 or TRBV6-3 to TRBJ2-7; D might be TRBD1 (6 bases). There are 12 residues in the CDR3. Trimming pared 10 bases from V and 3 bases from J, leaving 13 bases between. Germline values: CDR1 MNHEY, CDR2 SVGEGT. In DNA form, the CDR3 reads TGTGCCACCGACAGGAGAAGCTACGAGCAGTACTTC. Translated: CATDRRSYEQYF.

This clonotype occurred a few times. V gene TRBV30 combines with J gene TRBJ1-3; D call uncertain. The CDR3 contains 13 residues. Trimming stripped 2 bases from V and 3 bases from J, with 8 bases between. Per the germline V gene, CDR1 is GTSNPN and CDR2 is SVGIG (reference sequence). Here the CDR3 DNA reads TGTGCCTGGAGTCCGCGGGTTGGAAACACCATATATTTT. It translates to CAWSPRVGNTIYF. Full variable domain (rest looked up from reference TRBV30 and TRBJ1-3): SQTIHQWPATLVQPVGSPLSLECTVEGTSNPNLYWYRQAAGRGLQLLFYSVGIGQISSEVPQNLSASRPQDRQFILSSKKLLLSDSGFYLCAWSPRVGNTIYFGEGSWLTVV.

The V call is TRBV20-1, the J call TRBJ2-1; D remains unclear. The CDR3 is made up of 11 amino acids. Trimming took off 7 bases at V and 5 bases at J, with 9 bases between the two ends. CDR1 and CDR2 (germline): DFQATT, SNEGSKA (reference sequence). The CDR3 reads CSVAQHNEQFF. CDR3 nucleotide sequence: TGCAGTGTGGCCCAGCACAATGAGCAGTTCTTC.

This clonotype appeared many times. For the CDR3, the DNA is TGTGCCAGCAGTTACTCGGGACAGACTCTCTACGAGCAGTACTTC. This sequence encodes CASSYSGQTLYEQYF. The chain combines TRBV6-5 with TRBJ2-7, with 7 nucleotides matching TRBD1. J was trimmed by 3 bases and V by 0 bases; bases with no gene match: 5. CDR3 length: 15 amino acids. Germline V CDR1 and CDR2: MNHEY, SVGAGI.